This TCR beta chain was sequenced for a study of molecular identifiers for immune sequencing clone quantification. Study-wide points: Clones that exceeded 20 RNA copies held over 97% of effector molecules, yet under 1% in naive cells.

TCRdb re-called the PCR reads through MiXCR, storing one row per CDR3 protein. There are nearly 650,000 distinct CDR3 sequences in the sample; roughly 25% occur only once, and 0.75% to 0.8% lies in the top ten. This clonotype was counted a few times. Its antigen remains unidentified. J lost 1 base, V lost 7 bases, and 5 bases had no gene match. CDR1 MDHEN and CDR2 SYDVKM come from the germline V gene. The CDR3 spans 15 residues. The sorting of naive CD8 T cells used the CD8+CD4-CCR7+CD45RA+ phenotype. The sequence derives from a human donor in good health. Some libraries in this study had Jurkat cell RNA spiked in. The chain has TRBV28 and TRBJ2-1, with 9 bases aligning to TRBD2. The material sequenced was naive CD8+ T cells from blood, with Jurkat cell RNA spiked in. Subset denoted: FACS-sorted CD8+CD4-CCR7+CD45RA+ naive T cells. Here the CDR3 DNA reads TGTGCCAGCAAGCGGGAGGTTGGATCCTACAATGAGCAGTTCTTC. Amino acids: CASKREVGSYNEQFF.